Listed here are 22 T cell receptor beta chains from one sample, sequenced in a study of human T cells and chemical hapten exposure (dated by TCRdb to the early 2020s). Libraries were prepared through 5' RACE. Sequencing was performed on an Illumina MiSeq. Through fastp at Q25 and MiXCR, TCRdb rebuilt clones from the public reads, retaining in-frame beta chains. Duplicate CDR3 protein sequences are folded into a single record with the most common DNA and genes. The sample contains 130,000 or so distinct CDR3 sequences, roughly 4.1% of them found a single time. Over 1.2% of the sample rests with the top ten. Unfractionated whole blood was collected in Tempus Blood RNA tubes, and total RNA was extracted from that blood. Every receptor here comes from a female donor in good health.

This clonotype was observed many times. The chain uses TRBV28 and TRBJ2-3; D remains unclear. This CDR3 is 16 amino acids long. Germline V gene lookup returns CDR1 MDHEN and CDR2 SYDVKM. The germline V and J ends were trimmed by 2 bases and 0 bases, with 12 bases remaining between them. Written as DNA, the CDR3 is TGTGCCAGCAGTTTAGCGCCAGGAACTAGCACAGATACGCAGTATTTT. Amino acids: CASSLAPGTSTDTQYF.

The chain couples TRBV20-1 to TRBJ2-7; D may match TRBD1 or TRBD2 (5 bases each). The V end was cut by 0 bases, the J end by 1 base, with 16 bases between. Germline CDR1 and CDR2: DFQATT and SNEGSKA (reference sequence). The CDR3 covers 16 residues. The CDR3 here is CSARDHRQGPSYEQYF. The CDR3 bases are TGCAGTGCTAGAGATCATAGGCAGGGACCGTCCTACGAGCAGTACTTC.

The DNA for the CDR3 is TGTGCCAGCAGTTTGGAGGCGGGGGCGGCCTCAGATACGCAGTATTTT. Translation gives CASSLEAGAASDTQYF. This sequence joins TRBV12-3 or TRBV12-4 and TRBJ2-3, with a possible D match to TRBD2 (7 bases). Trimming pared 3 bases from V and 4 bases from J, leaving 17 bases between. The CDR3 spans 16 residues.

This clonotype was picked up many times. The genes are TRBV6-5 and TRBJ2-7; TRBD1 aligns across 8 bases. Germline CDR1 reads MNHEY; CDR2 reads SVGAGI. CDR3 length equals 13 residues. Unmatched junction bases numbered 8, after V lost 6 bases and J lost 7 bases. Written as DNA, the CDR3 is TGTGCCAGCAGGACGGACAGGGCGAGGGAGCAGTACTTC. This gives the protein CASRTDRAREQYF.

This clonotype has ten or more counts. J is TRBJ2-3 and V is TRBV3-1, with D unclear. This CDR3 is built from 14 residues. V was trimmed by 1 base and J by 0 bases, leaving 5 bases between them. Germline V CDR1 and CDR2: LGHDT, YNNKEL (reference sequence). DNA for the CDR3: TGTGCCAGCAGCCAAGTCCGGAGCACAGATACGCAGTATTTT. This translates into CASSQVRSTDTQYF.

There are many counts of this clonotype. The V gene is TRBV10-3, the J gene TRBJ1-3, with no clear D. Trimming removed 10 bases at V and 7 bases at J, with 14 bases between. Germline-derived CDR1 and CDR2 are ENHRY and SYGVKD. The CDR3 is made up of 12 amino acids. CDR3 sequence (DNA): TGTGCCACCTCTGAATCGGAGAACACCATATATTTT. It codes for CATSESENTIYF.

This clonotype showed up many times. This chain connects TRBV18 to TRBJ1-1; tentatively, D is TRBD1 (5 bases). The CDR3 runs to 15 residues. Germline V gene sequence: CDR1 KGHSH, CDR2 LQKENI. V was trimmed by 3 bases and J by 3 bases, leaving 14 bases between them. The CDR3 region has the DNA TGTGCCAGCTCACCGGCATATGGAGGGGACACTGAAGCTTTCTTT. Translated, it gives CASSPAYGGDTEAFF.

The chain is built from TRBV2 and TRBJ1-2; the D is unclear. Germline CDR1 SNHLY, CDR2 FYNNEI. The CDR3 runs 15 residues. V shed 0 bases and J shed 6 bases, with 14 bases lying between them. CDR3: CASSEARVSENGYTF. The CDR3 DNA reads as TGTGCCAGCAGTGAAGCGAGAGTTTCGGAGAATGGCTACACCTTC.

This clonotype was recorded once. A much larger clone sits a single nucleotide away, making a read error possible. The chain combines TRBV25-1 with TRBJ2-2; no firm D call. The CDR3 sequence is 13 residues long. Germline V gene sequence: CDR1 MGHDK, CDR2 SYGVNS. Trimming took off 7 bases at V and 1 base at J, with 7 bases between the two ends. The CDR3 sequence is CASKDLNTGELFF. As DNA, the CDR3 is TGTGCCAGCAAAGACCTGAACACCGGGGAGCTGTTTTTT.

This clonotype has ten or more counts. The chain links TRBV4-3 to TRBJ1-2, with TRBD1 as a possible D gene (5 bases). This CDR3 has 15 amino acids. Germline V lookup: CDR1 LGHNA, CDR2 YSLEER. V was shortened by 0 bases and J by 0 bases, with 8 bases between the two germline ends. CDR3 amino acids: CASSQEGVANYGYTF. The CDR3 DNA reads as TGCGCCAGCAGCCAAGAGGGGGTAGCTAACTATGGCTACACCTTC.

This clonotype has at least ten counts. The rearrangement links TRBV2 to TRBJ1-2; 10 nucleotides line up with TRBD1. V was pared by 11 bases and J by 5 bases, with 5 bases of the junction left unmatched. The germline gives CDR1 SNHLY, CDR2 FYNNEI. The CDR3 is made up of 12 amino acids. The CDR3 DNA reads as TGTGCCCGGAGACAGGGGGCTTATGGCTACACCTTC. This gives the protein CARRQGAYGYTF.

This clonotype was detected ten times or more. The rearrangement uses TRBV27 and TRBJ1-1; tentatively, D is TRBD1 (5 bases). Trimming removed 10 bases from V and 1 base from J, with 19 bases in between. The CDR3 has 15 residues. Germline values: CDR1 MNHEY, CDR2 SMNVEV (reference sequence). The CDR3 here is CAIETGRHSNTEAFF. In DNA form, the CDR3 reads TGTGCCATCGAAACGGGACGGCACTCGAACACTGAAGCTTTCTTT.

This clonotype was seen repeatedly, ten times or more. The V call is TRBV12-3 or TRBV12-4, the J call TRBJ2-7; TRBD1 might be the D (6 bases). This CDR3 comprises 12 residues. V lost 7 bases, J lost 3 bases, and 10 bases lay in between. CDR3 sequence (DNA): TGTGCCAGCACGGGACATCTCTACGAGCAGTACTTC. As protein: CASTGHLYEQYF.

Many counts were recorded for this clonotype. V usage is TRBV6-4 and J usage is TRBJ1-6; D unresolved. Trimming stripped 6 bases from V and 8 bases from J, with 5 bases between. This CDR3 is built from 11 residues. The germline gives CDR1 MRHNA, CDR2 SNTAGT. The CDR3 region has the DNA TGTGCCAGCAGACGGTATTCACCCCTCCACTTT. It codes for CASRRYSPLHF.

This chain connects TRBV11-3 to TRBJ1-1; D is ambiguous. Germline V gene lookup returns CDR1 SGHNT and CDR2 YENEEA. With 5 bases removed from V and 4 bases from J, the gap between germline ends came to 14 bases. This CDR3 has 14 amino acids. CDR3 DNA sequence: TGTGCCAGCAGCCCAGGTGAGGTCCTCACTGAAGCTTTCTTT. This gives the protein CASSPGEVLTEAFF.

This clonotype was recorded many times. CDR3 in DNA: TGCAGTGCTAGGTCACTAGCGGGGAGCTCCTACAATGAGCAGTTCTTC. It translates to CSARSLAGSSYNEQFF. This chain links TRBV20-1 with TRBJ2-1, with 10 bases matching TRBD2. Germline CDR1 DFQATT, CDR2 SNEGSKA (reference sequence). CDR3 size: 16 residues. The junction had 5 bases not matched to a gene; V was cut back by 3 bases and J by 0 bases.

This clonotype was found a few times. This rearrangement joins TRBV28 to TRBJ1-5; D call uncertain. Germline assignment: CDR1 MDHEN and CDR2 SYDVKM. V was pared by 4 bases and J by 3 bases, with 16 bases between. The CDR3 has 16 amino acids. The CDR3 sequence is CASSSPVSVANQPQHF. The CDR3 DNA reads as TGTGCCAGCAGTTCCCCCGTGAGCGTAGCCAATCAGCCCCAGCATTTT.

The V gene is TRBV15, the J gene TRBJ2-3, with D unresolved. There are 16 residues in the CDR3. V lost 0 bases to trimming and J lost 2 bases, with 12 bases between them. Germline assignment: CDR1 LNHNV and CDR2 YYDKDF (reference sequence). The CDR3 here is CATSRDSRSTTDTQYF. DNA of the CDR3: TGTGCCACCAGCAGAGATTCGCGATCAACCACAGATACGCAGTATTTT.

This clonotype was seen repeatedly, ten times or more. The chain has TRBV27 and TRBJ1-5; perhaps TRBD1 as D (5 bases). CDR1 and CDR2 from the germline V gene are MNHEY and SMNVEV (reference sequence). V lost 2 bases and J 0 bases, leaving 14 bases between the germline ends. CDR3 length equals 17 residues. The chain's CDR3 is CASSLVWGDYSNQPQHF. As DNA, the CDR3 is TGTGCCAGCAGTTTAGTCTGGGGCGACTATAGCAATCAGCCCCAGCATTTT.

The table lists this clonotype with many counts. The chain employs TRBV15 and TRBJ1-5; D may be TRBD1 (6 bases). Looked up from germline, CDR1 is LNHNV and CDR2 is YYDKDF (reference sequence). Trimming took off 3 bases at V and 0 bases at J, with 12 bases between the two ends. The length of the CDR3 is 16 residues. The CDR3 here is CATSSVYRVSNQPQHF. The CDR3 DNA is TGTGCCACCAGCAGCGTTTACAGGGTTAGCAATCAGCCCCAGCATTTT.

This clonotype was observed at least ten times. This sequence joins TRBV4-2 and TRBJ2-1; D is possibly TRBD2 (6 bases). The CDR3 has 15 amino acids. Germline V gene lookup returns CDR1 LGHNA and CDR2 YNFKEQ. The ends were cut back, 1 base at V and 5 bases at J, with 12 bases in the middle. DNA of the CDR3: TGTGCCAGCAGCCAAGGGACTACTACCAACAATGAGCAGTTCTTC. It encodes CASSQGTTTNNEQFF.

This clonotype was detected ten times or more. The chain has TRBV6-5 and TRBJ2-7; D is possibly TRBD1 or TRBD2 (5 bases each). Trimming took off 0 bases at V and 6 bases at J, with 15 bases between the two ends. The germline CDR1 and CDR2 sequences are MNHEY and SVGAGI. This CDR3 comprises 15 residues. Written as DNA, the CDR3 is TGTGCCAGCAGTTACTCGAATGGGGGTTTGACCGAGCAGTACTTC. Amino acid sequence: CASSYSNGGLTEQYF.